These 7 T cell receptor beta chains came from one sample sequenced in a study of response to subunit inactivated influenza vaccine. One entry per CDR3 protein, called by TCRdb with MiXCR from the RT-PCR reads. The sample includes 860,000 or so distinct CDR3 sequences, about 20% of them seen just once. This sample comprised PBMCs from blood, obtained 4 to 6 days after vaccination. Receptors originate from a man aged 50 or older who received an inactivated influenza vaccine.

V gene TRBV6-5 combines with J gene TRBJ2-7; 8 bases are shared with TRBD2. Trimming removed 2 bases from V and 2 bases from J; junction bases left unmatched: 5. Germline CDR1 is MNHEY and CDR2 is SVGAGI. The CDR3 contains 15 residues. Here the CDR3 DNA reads TGTGCCAGCAGTTACCCAGCGGGGGATACCTACGAGCAGTACTTC. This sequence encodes CASSYPAGDTYEQYF.

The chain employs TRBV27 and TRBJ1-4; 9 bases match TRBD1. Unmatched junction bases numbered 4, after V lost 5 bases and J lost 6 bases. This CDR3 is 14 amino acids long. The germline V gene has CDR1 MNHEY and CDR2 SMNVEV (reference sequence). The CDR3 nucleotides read TGTGCCAGCAGTCGCAGACAGGGGGATGAAAAACTGTTTTTT. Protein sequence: CASSRRQGDEKLFF.

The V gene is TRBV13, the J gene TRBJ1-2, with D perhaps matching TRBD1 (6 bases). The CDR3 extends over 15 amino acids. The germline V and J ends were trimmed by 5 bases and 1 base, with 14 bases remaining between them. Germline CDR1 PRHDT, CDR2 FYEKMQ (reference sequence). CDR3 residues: CASSLPPDSNYGYTF. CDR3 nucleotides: TGTGCCAGCAGCCTCCCCCCGGACAGTAACTATGGCTACACCTTC.

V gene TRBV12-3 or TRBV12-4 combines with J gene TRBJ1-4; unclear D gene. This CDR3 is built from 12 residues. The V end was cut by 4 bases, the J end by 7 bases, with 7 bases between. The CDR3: CASSSYIEKLFF. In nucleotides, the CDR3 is TGTGCCAGCAGTTCATACATTGAAAAACTGTTTTTT.

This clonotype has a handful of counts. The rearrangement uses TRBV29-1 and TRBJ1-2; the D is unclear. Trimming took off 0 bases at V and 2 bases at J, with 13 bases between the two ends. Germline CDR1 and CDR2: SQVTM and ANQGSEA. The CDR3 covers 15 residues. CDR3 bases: TGCAGCGTTGAAGATTATACGACAAACAACTATGGCTACACCTTC. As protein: CSVEDYTTNNYGYTF.

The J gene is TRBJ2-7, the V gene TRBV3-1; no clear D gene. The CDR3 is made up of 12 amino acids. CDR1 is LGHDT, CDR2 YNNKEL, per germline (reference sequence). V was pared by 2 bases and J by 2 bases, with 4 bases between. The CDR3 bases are TGTGCCAGCAGCCAACAACCCTACGAGCAGTACTTC. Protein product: CASSQQPYEQYF.

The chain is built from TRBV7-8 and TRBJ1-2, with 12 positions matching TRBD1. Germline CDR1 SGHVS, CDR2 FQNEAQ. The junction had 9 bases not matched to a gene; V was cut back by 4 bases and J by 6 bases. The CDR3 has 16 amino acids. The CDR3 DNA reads TGTGCCAGCAGCTACTCCGGGACAGGGGGCGTGAATGGCTACACCTTC. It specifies CASSYSGTGGVNGYTF.